This T cell receptor beta chain was sequenced in a study of technical replicates of blood from several donors. Germline V lookup: CDR1 WSHSY, CDR2 SAAADI. Trimming took 10 bases from V and 0 from J, leaving 9 bases between them. This CDR3 spans 12 amino acids. Libraries were prepared by immunoSEQ multiplex PCR; TCRdb keeps only in-frame clonotypes and omits some of them. The sample has roughly 83,000 clones, around nine tenths seen once. This clonotype was sampled from a human donor in good health. Material: T cells isolated from PBMCs. The J gene is TRBJ2-5, the V gene TRBV10-2, with no clear D. As DNA, the CDR3 is TGCGCCACCTCGGTCGACCAAGAGACCCAGTACTTC. Protein product: CATSVDQETQYF.